Shown below are 15 T cell receptor beta chains from a single sample sequenced in a study of T cell repertoires in cytomegalovirus infection. One entry per CDR3 protein results from TCRdb running MiXCR on the reads. This sample carries around 800,000 distinct CDR3 sequences, approximately 30% of them seen once, and the ten largest clones take around 12%. The antigens of these receptors remain unknown. The sequenced sample was cultured CD8+ T cells from PBMCs, obtained from culture after CMV antigen stimulation. These TCRs come from a human donor in good health (CMV status not recorded). Some clones in this sample may be carry-over from other donors' samples.

On this clonotype: Possible read error: a much larger clone is one base away. This CDR3 is CVSTPPSGGQETQYF. The CDR3 region has the DNA TGTGTCAGCACCCCTCCGAGCGGGGGACAAGAGACCCAGTACTTC. The chain uses TRBV12-3 or TRBV12-4 and TRBJ2-5; 8 nucleotides agree with TRBD2. The CDR3 length is 15 residues.

This clonotype was recorded a few times. CDR3 sequence (DNA): TGTGCCAGCAGCTTGGAAAGTTACGAGACCCAGTACTTC. As protein: CASSLESYETQYF. The rearrangement links TRBV5-4 to TRBJ2-5; D call uncertain. V lost 0 bases, J lost 5 bases, and 8 bases lay in between. Germline V gives CDR1 SGHNT, CDR2 YYREEE (reference sequence). The CDR3 length is 13 residues.

This clonotype appeared many times. The chain couples TRBV12-5 to TRBJ2-3, with TRBD1 identical over 8 bases. Germline V gives CDR1 LGHNT, CDR2 FRNRAP. V trimming: 3 bases; J trimming: 3 bases; junction bases outside the gene matches: 5. This CDR3 is 15 amino acids long. The chain's CDR3 is CASGFGTGGTDTQYF. The DNA for the CDR3 is TGTGCTAGTGGTTTCGGGACAGGAGGTACAGATACGCAGTATTTT. The whole variable domain, filled in from reference TRBV12-5 and TRBJ2-3, reads DARVTQTPRHKVTEMGQEVTMRCQPILGHNTVFWYRQTMMQGLELLAYFRNRAPLDDSGMPKDRFSAEMPDATLATLKIQPSEPRDSAVYFCASGFGTGGTDTQYFGPGTRLTVL.

This clonotype was counted ten times or more. J is TRBJ2-7 and V is TRBV7-2, with D possibly TRBD1 on 6 matching bases. Trimming took 1 base from V and 6 from J, leaving 13 bases between them. The length of the CDR3 is 14 residues. CDR1 is SGHTA and CDR2 is FQGNSA in the germline V gene. The DNA of the CDR3 is TGTGCCAGCAGCTTAGGGACAGTTTTGTTCGAGCAGTACTTC. Protein: CASSLGTVLFEQYF.

The table lists this clonotype with many counts. The chain has TRBV11-2 and TRBJ2-7; 7 bases align to TRBD1. The V segment lost 6 bases and the J segment 5 bases; nucleotides outside the gene matches: 7. CDR1 SGHAT and CDR2 FQNNGV come from the germline V gene. CDR3 length equals 13 residues. The CDR3 reads CASRDREWHEQYV. The DNA for the CDR3 is TGTGCCAGCAGAGACAGGGAATGGCACGAGCAGTACGTC.

The chain recombines TRBV6-5 with TRBJ1-2, with D uncertain. CDR3 length equals 15 residues. Germline-derived CDR1 and CDR2 are MNHEY and SVGAGI. V lost 2 bases and J lost 4, with 14 bases in between. CDR3 loop: CASSYVWEGGYGYTF. The DNA of the CDR3 is TGTGCCAGCAGTTACGTTTGGGAGGGCGGCTATGGCTACACCTTC.

This clonotype has more than one count but fewer than ten. The chain links TRBV7-8 to TRBJ1-1; 9 nucleotides match TRBD1. CDR1 and CDR2 from the germline V gene are SGHVS and FQNEAQ. The length of the CDR3 is 15 residues. V shed 3 bases and J 8 bases; nucleotides not matched to a gene: 10. The CDR3 spells CASSFHLDRGFEAFF. CDR3 in DNA: TGTGCCAGCAGCTTCCATTTGGACAGGGGATTCGAAGCTTTCTTT.

CDR3 nucleotide sequence: TGTGCCAGTAGTCTTTACGGCGAGAACACTGAAGCTTTCTTT. This gives the protein CASSLYGENTEAFF. The gene calls are TRBV19 and TRBJ1-1, with no clear D. The CDR3 length is 14 residues. Between the trimmed V and J ends, which lost 5 bases and 1 base, there was a span of 11 bases. Germline CDR1 reads LNHDA; CDR2 reads SQIVND (reference sequence).

The V and J genes are TRBV29-1 and TRBJ1-1; a possible D gene is TRBD1 (5 bases). This CDR3 is 11 amino acids long. Germline-derived CDR1 and CDR2 are SQVTM and ANQGSEA. CDR3: CSAGRVTEAFF. Here the CDR3 DNA reads TGCAGTGCCGGCAGGGTCACTGAAGCTTTCTTT. The full variable domain, rest sourced from reference TRBV29-1 and TRBJ1-1, is SAVISQKPSRDICQRGTSLTIQCQVDSQVTMMFWYRQQPGQSLTLIATANQGSEATYESGFVIDKFPISRPNLTFSTLTVSNMSPEDSSIYLCSAGRVTEAFFGQGTRLTVV.

The gene calls are TRBV6-5 and TRBJ2-5; D is perhaps TRBD1 (5 bases). This CDR3 comprises 14 residues. The V gene's germline CDR1 is MNHEY and CDR2 SVGAGI. V dropped 5 bases and J dropped 3 bases, with 13 bases sitting between them. The chain's CDR3 is CASSPSTVKETQYF. The DNA for the CDR3 is TGTGCCAGCAGTCCTTCGACAGTAAAAGAGACCCAGTACTTC.

This chain connects TRBV4-2 to TRBJ1-2; possible D gene TRBD1, 6 bases. The V gene lost 0 bases and the J gene lost 5 bases, with 10 bases spanning the gap. The CDR3 has 14 residues. Germline V gene lookup returns CDR1 LGHNA and CDR2 YNFKEQ. CDR3 amino acids: CASSQEDSEYGYTF. CDR3 nucleotides: TGTGCCAGCAGCCAAGAGGACAGCGAGTATGGCTACACCTTC.

The chain recombines TRBV7-9 with TRBJ2-2, with 12 bases that match TRBD1. Germline V lookup: CDR1 SEHNR, CDR2 FQNEAQ (reference sequence). The CDR3 runs to 16 residues. V lost 5 bases, J lost 4 bases, and 5 bases stayed unmatched. Here the CDR3 reads CASSGPGQGATGELFF. CDR3 sequence (DNA): TGTGCCAGCAGCGGACCGGGACAGGGGGCCACCGGGGAGCTGTTTTTT.

This clonotype was recorded once. V and J are TRBV7-6 and TRBJ1-2; 9 nucleotides match TRBD1. J was trimmed by 7 bases and V by 4 bases; bases with no gene match: 13. Germline V CDR1 and CDR2: SGHVS, FNYEAQ. The CDR3 length is 16 residues. CDR3 nucleotides: TGTGCCAGCAGCTCCCCCCTAGGACAGGGGAATCGTGGCTACACCTTC. Its translation is CASSSPLGQGNRGYTF.

This clonotype was observed a handful of times. The chain joins TRBV20-1 to TRBJ1-2; the D gene is possibly TRBD1 (5 bases). The CDR3 spans 16 residues. V shed 1 base and J shed 4 bases, with 19 bases lying between them. Germline loops: CDR1 DFQATT, CDR2 SNEGSKA (reference sequence). The CDR3 reads CSARVPPGGPLYGYTF. CDR3 DNA sequence: TGCAGTGCTAGAGTGCCTCCCGGGGGTCCCCTCTATGGCTACACCTTC.

This rearrangement joins TRBV6-5 to TRBJ2-1; TRBD1 aligns across 8 bases. Trimming removed 2 bases from V and 5 bases from J; junction bases left unmatched: 20. This CDR3 is 20 amino acids long. Germline V gene sequence: CDR1 MNHEY, CDR2 SVGAGI. The CDR3 protein is CASSYQTPTGAMRSDNEQFF. DNA of the CDR3: TGTGCCAGCAGTTACCAAACCCCGACAGGGGCAATGCGGTCGGACAATGAGCAGTTCTTC.